This T cell receptor beta chain was obtained from a study of OX40 agonist ivuxolimab in advanced cancers. The CDR3 covers 15 residues. Germline loops: CDR1 LNHNV, CDR2 YYDKDF (reference sequence). The V gene lost 4 bases and the J gene lost 7 bases, with 17 bases spanning the gap. Profiled with immunoSEQ multiplex PCR; TCRdb holds only in-frame clones, not every one. The sample lists tens of thousands of clones, roughly 94% occurring once. Source: CD4+ or CD8+ T cells sorted from blood, taken in a trial of the OX40 agonist ivuxolimab. The chain combines TRBV15 with TRBJ2-1; D is perhaps TRBD1 or TRBD2 (5 bases each). The TCR was taken from an adult with an advanced solid tumor such as melanoma, head and neck, liver or kidney cancer. This CDR3 is CATSMYRDERNEQFF. The DNA of the CDR3 is TGTGCCACCAGCATGTACCGGGACGAGCGGAATGAGCAGTTCTTC.